Sequencing of this T cell receptor (beta chain) was carried out in a study of T cell changes during pregnancy in multiple sclerosis (dated by TCRdb to between 2018 and 2020). Turning to the overall study: The study looked at changes in the T cell repertoire across pregnancy in women with multiple sclerosis.

Preparation of the library involved the immunoSEQ multiplex PCR assay. Not all clones reach the TCRdb copy of this immuneACCESS table, which keeps in-frame sequences only. Checked studies attribute under half of the gap to unresolved V genes and leave the rest unexplained. Within this sample are over 50,000 clones, with 87% of them counted one time only. Approximately 5.3% of the sample is in the top ten clones. Relative to germline, V is 7 bases shorter and J is 0 bases shorter, with 10 bases between their ends. Measured from the cysteine to the phenylalanine, the CDR3 is 15 residues long. The retained sequence is limited to the CDR3, 45 bases, with the frame set at the first base. The germline V gene specifies MNHNS as CDR1 and SASEGT as CDR2. In regard to this clone: Its antigen is not yet known. Nothing much larger sits one base from this clone, and base qualities are not available.

The chain is encoded by TRBV6-1 joined to TRBJ1-6, with a tentative D gene TRBD1 over 6 matching bases. Sequencing used peripheral blood from another person, used as feeder cells. The sequence derives from a human donor whose cells served as feeder cells for cultures in a pregnancy study. The nucleotide sequence is given as TGTGCCAGCAACGGGGGCAGCTCCTATAATTCACCCCTCCACTTT. This translates into CASNGGSSYNSPLHF.